This T cell receptor beta chain emerged from a study of blood T cell repertoires in COVID-19. Study background: Spain, Italy and the United States supplied samples that represented acute and convalescent COVID-19. T cells, B-cell-depleted T cells, or PBMCs supplied cDNA or gDNA.

In the study's own analysis: Amplifying reference gene primers gave estimates of nucleated cell counts. Method: immunoSEQ multiplex PCR; TCRdb's copy keeps in-frame clones and lacks some. The DNA was the basis for D and trimming; V, J and clone size are from that table. This repertoire shows about 250,000 clones, roughly 90% found once; its top ten account for roughly 2%. The CDR3 runs to 12 residues. Trimming pared 2 bases from V and 6 bases from J, leaving 5 bases between. This chain uses TRBV12-3 or TRBV12-4 with TRBJ1-5, with D unclear. The TCR comes from a woman between 40 and 50 years old who had recovered from COVID-19. Sequencing was performed on peripheral blood. Here the CDR3 reads CASSLRGQPQHF. CDR3 coding DNA: TGTGCCAGCAGTTTACGGGGTCAGCCCCAGCATTTT.